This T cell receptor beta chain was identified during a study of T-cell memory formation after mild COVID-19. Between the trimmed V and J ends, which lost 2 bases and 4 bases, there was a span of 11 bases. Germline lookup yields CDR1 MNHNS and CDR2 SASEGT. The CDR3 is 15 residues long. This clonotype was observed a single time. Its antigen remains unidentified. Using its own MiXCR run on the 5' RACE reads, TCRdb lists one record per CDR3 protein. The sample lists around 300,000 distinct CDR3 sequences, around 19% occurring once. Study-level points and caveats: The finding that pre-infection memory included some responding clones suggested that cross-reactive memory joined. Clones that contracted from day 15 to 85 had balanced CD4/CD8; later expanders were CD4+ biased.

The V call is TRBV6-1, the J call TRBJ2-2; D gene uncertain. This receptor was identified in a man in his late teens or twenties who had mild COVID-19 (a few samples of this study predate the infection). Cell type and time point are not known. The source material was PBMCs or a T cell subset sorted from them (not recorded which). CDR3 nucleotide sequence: TGTGCCAGCAGTGAACCGGCTTCGACCACCGGGGAGCTGTTTTTT. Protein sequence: CASSEPASTTGELFF.